These 32 T cell receptor beta chains came from one sample sequenced in a study of blood T cell repertoires in COVID-19 (dated by TCRdb to between 2020 and 2021). The library was generated by the immunoSEQ multiplex PCR assay. This immuneACCESS table, as held by TCRdb, lists in-frame sequences with V and J called but not all clones. Of the missing ones, under half trace to an unresolved V gene in checked studies; the others have no known cause. In all, the sample holds 69,000 or so clones, and 90% of those were seen once. The ten largest make up about 4.9% of the sample. Sequenced input: peripheral blood. These receptors all stem from a middle-aged man with acute or convalescent COVID-19.

The chain couples TRBV6-5 to TRBJ2-7; D is uncertain. CDR1 MNHEY and CDR2 SVGAGI come from the germline V gene. The length of the CDR3 is 11 residues. The V and J ends lost 8 bases and 4 bases respectively, with 9 bases between them. CDR3 DNA: TGTGCCAGCGAGGTTGGTTACGAGCAGTACTTC. Translated, it gives CASEVGYEQYF.

This rearrangement joins TRBV19 to TRBJ1-2, with D possibly matching TRBD1 (5 bases). This CDR3 region has 13 residues. Germline lookup yields CDR1 LNHDA and CDR2 SQIVND (reference sequence). The V gene lost 6 bases and the J gene lost 6 bases, with 14 bases spanning the gap. CDR3 sequence: CASRDRGGDGYTF. The CDR3 region has the DNA TGTGCCAGTAGAGACAGAGGCGGGGATGGCTACACCTTC.

The count of this clone is one. This chain joins TRBV24-1 and TRBJ1-2; D may be TRBD1 (5 bases). The CDR3 is 14 residues long. V lost 4 bases to trimming and J lost 8 bases, with 16 bases between them. Germline-derived CDR1 and CDR2 are KGHDR and SFDVKD. The CDR3, as DNA: TGTGCCACCAGTGACGGGGGAGGTCCTCCGGGCTACACCTTC. Translating it yields CATSDGGGPPGYTF.

Here the CDR3 DNA reads TGTGCCAGCAGCCAAGTTACCCGGTACAATGAGCAGTTCTTC. Translating gives CASSQVTRYNEQFF. The chain recombines TRBV3-1 (or the pseudogene TRBV3-2) with TRBJ2-1; D is undetermined. Germline V gene data show CDR1 as LGHDT and CDR2 as YNNKEL (reference sequence). V lost 1 base and J lost 4, with 8 bases in between. The CDR3 runs to 14 residues.

The J gene is TRBJ1-1, the V gene TRBV10-1; TRBD1 agrees at 8 bases. J lost 3 bases, V lost 6 bases, and 6 bases had no gene match. The germline V gene has CDR1 WNHNN and CDR2 SYGVQD (reference sequence). This CDR3 contains 14 residues. The CDR3 here is CASSLGQAYTEAFF. The CDR3 DNA reads as TGCGCCAGCAGCCTGGGACAGGCGTACACTGAAGCTTTCTTT.

The V and J genes are TRBV19 and TRBJ2-1; 13 bases fit TRBD2. V was clipped by 4 bases and J by 9 bases; unmatched bases: 9. CDR1 is LNHDA and CDR2 is SQIVND in the germline V gene (reference sequence). CDR3 length: 16 residues. CDR3 sequence: CASSKRTSGSAAEQFF. CDR3 in DNA: TGTGCCAGTAGTAAACGGACTAGCGGGAGTGCGGCTGAGCAGTTCTTC.

The chain couples TRBV12-5 to TRBJ1-6; the match to TRBD1 covers 8 bases. Per germline, CDR1 LGHNT and CDR2 FRNRAP. The trim removed 2 bases at V and 0 bases at J, leaving 9 bases unmatched. The CDR3 has 19 amino acids. The CDR3 sequence is CASGLTRTGQTSYNSPLHF. CDR3 nucleotide sequence: TGTGCTAGTGGTTTGACCCGGACAGGGCAAACCTCCTATAATTCACCCCTCCACTTT.

J is TRBJ2-7 and V is TRBV5-1; TRBD2 agrees at 16 bases. Unmatched junction bases numbered 9, after V lost 4 bases and J lost 5 bases. Germline CDR1 is SGHRS and CDR2 is YFSETQ. This CDR3 spans 17 amino acids. In nucleotides, the CDR3 is TGCGCCAGCAGCCCTCCGGGACTAGCGGGAGGGCAGAACGAGCAGTACTTC. Translating gives CASSPPGLAGGQNEQYF. Full variable domain (missing parts from reference TRBV5-1 and TRBJ2-7): KAGVTQTPRYLIKTRGQQVTLSCSPISGHRSVSWYQQTPGQGLQFLFEYFSETQRNKGNFPGRFSGRQFSNSRSEMNVSTLELGDSALYLCASSPPGLAGGQNEQYFGPGTRLTVT.

The chain couples TRBV5-5 to TRBJ1-3, with D possibly being TRBD1 (6 bases). The germline V gene encodes CDR1 SGHKS and CDR2 YYEKEE (reference sequence). This CDR3 comprises 16 residues. The germline V and J ends were trimmed by 6 bases and 0 bases, with 16 bases remaining between them. The CDR3 DNA reads TGTGCCAGCACTCGTACGGACAGCCACTCTGGAAACACCATATATTTT. Translating it yields CASTRTDSHSGNTIYF.

The rearrangement links TRBV6-2 or TRBV6-3 to TRBJ2-7, with 8 bases identical to TRBD1. The germline gives CDR1 MNHEY, CDR2 SVGEGT. The CDR3 consists of 14 residues. V was pared by 5 bases and J by 2 bases, with 5 bases of the junction left unmatched. The CDR3 bases are TGTGCCAGCAGTGACAGGACAGGGACCTACGAGCAGTACTTC. Protein sequence: CASSDRTGTYEQYF.

This chain joins TRBV5-4 and TRBJ1-1; D remains unclear. Trimming cost V 1 base and J 3 bases, with 19 bases left between them. The CDR3 contains 17 residues. Germline CDR1 SGHNT, CDR2 YYREEE (reference sequence). CDR3 coding DNA: TGTGCCAGCAGCTTGTTTACGACTCCTAGTGTGGACACTGAAGCTTTCTTT. Translation: CASSLFTTPSVDTEAFF.

This clone was seen a few times. The chain joins TRBV5-5 to TRBJ2-7; TRBD1 agrees at 7 bases. This CDR3 is built from 20 residues. Trimming removed 3 bases from V and 5 bases from J; junction bases left unmatched: 26. From germline, CDR1 is SGHKS and CDR2 YYEKEE (reference sequence). CDR3 region: CASSSTADRVAVGRRNEQYF. The CDR3 nucleotides read TGTGCCAGCAGCTCTACCGCTGACAGGGTCGCGGTGGGCCGTAGGAACGAGCAGTACTTC.

V is TRBV3-1 (or the pseudogene TRBV3-2) and J is TRBJ1-5; D gene ambiguous. Germline values: CDR1 LGHDT, CDR2 YNNKEL (reference sequence). There are 15 residues in the CDR3. The V gene lost 0 bases and the J gene lost 7 bases, with 13 bases spanning the gap. The CDR3 coding sequence is TGTGCCAGCAGCCAAGATCTTAGGGCGGGGCAGCCCCAGCATTTT. The encoded protein is CASSQDLRAGQPQHF.

The gene calls are TRBV6-5 and TRBJ2-3; 10 nucleotides agree with TRBD1. The germline gives CDR1 MNHEY, CDR2 SVGAGI. The CDR3 spans 15 residues. With V trimmed by 4 bases and J by 2 bases, 3 bases remained unmatched. The DNA for the CDR3 is TGTGCCAGCAGTTTAGGGACAGGGGCCACAGATACGCAGTATTTT. It is translated as CASSLGTGATDTQYF.

This clone was seen just once. The chain combines TRBV11-3 with TRBJ1-1; D is unresolved. V was pared by 0 bases and J by 12 bases, with 14 bases between. From germline, CDR1 is SGHNT and CDR2 YENEEA. The CDR3 spans 13 residues. The CDR3 DNA follows: TGTGCCAGCAGCTTAGAATGGGCAGCAAACCCTTTCTTT. Its translation is CASSLEWAANPFF.

This chain links TRBV7-9 with TRBJ2-5; weak D call: TRBD2 (5 bases). The CDR3 runs to 14 residues. The V gene lost 7 bases and the J gene lost 5 bases, with 17 bases spanning the gap. The germline V gene has CDR1 SEHNR and CDR2 FQNEAQ (reference sequence). The CDR3 bases are TGTGCCAGCACCAAGGACTGGAAGTCGGAGACCCAGTACTTC. Translated: CASTKDWKSETQYF.

V is TRBV10-3 and J is TRBJ1-5; possibly TRBD1 for D (6 bases). Trimming stripped 4 bases from V and 2 bases from J, with 9 bases between. Germline V gene lookup returns CDR1 ENHRY and CDR2 SYGVKD. CDR3 size: 14 residues. The CDR3 nucleotides read TGTGCCATCAGTGCGGGACAAGGCAATCAGCCCCAGCATTTT. Its translation is CAISAGQGNQPQHF.

V and J are TRBV3-1 (or the pseudogene TRBV3-2) and TRBJ2-2; D may be TRBD1 (5 bases). The germline V gene encodes CDR1 LGHDT and CDR2 YNNKEL (reference sequence). Trimming shortened V by 3 bases and J by 7 bases, and 15 bases separated the two germline ends. The CDR3 has 15 amino acids. The CDR3 sequence: CASSHAGPRGGELFF. The CDR3 DNA reads as TGTGCCAGCAGCCACGCAGGTCCTAGGGGCGGGGAGCTGTTTTTT.

The rearrangement links TRBV24-1 to TRBJ2-1; 7 bases match TRBD1. Germline V CDR1 and CDR2: KGHDR, SFDVKD. Trimming at V came to 1 base and at J to 7 bases, leaving 6 bases not matched to a gene. This CDR3 contains 15 residues. DNA for the CDR3: TGTGCCACCAGTGATTTACGGACAGGAAAAAATGAGCAGTTCTTC. This gives the protein CATSDLRTGKNEQFF.

The chain carries TRBV7-9 and TRBJ2-2; the match to TRBD2 covers 11 bases. This CDR3 is 19 amino acids long. The ends lost 2 bases at V and 5 bases at J; junction bases unmatched: 13. Germline-derived CDR1 and CDR2 are SEHNR and FQNEAQ (reference sequence). For the CDR3, the DNA is TGTGCCAGCAGCTTATTTCCTAGCGGGAGGCCCTCTGGAACCGGGGAGCTGTTTTTT. This translates into CASSLFPSGRPSGTGELFF.

This rearrangement joins TRBV7-2 to TRBJ1-4, with D unresolved. V lost 5 bases and J 5 bases, leaving 6 bases between the germline ends. CDR3 length: 12 residues. CDR1 is SGHTA, CDR2 FQGNSA, per germline. Written as DNA, the CDR3 is TGTGCCAGCAGCCCTACGAATGAAAAACTGTTTTTT. The encoded protein is CASSPTNEKLFF.

The chain has TRBV19 and TRBJ2-3; D is perhaps TRBD2 (6 bases). This CDR3 is 15 amino acids long. CDR1 is LNHDA, CDR2 SQIVND, per germline (reference sequence). The germline V and J ends were trimmed by 6 bases and 4 bases, with 17 bases remaining between them. In DNA, the CDR3 is TGTGCCAGTAGCCGTACGGGGGACTCCGCAGATACGCAGTATTTT. Protein: CASSRTGDSADTQYF.

The chain combines TRBV15 with TRBJ1-2; 8 nucleotides agree with TRBD1. CDR3 length equals 14 residues. Germline V gives CDR1 LNHNV, CDR2 YYDKDF (reference sequence). The V segment lost 6 bases and the J segment 4 bases; nucleotides outside the gene matches: 7. The CDR3 is CATSMTGAVYGYTF. For the CDR3, the DNA is TGTGCCACCAGTATGACAGGGGCCGTCTATGGCTACACCTTC.

The V gene is TRBV9, the J gene TRBJ2-7, with a weak D call TRBD2 (5 bases). V was shortened by 0 bases and J by 3 bases, with 13 bases between the two germline ends. Per the germline V gene, CDR1 is SGDLS and CDR2 is YYNGEE. The CDR3 runs 15 residues. The DNA for the CDR3 is TGTGCCAGCAGCGTAGGTGAGGGTTCCAGCTACGAGCAGTACTTC. Amino acid sequence: CASSVGEGSSYEQYF.

V gene TRBV5-1 combines with J gene TRBJ2-7; D possibly corresponds to TRBD1 (7 bases). The CDR3 has 18 amino acids. V was clipped by 2 bases and J by 2 bases, with 23 bases between them. Germline V lookup: CDR1 SGHRS, CDR2 YFSETQ. The CDR3 bases are TGCGCCAGCAGCTTTTCAGGGACAGCTGGGACTTTTGCCTACGAGCAGTACTTC. Encoded protein: CASSFSGTAGTFAYEQYF.

CDR3 loop: CASSLRQGNEKLFF. The CDR3 DNA reads TGTGCCAGCAGCTTAAGACAGGGCAATGAAAAACTGTTTTTT. This rearrangement joins TRBV7-9 to TRBJ1-4, with 7 nucleotides matching TRBD1. With 2 bases clipped from V and 5 bases from J, the junction kept 2 bases outside the gene matches. CDR1 and CDR2 from the germline V gene are SEHNR and FQNEAQ (reference sequence). This CDR3 has 14 amino acids.

The chain combines TRBV6-6 with TRBJ1-1; 7 bases fit TRBD1. The CDR3 extends over 18 amino acids. V was clipped by 6 bases and J by 1 base; unmatched bases: 17. Germline CDR1 is MNHNY and CDR2 is SVGAGI (reference sequence). CDR3 nucleotides: TGTGCCAGCAGGCGATTTAGGGACAGTAGGGAGGAGAACACTGAAGCTTTCTTT. Protein: CASRRFRDSREENTEAFF.

J is TRBJ2-1 and V is TRBV5-5; the match to TRBD1 covers 9 bases. The CDR3 totals 16 residues. Germline V gene data show CDR1 as SGHKS and CDR2 as YYEKEE (reference sequence). V shed 0 bases, J shed 2 bases, and the junction held 3 bases outside the gene matches. The CDR3 nucleotides read TGTGCCAGCAGCTTGGATACAGGGGGCGCCTACAATGAGCAGTTCTTC. As protein: CASSLDTGGAYNEQFF. Drawing the rest from reference TRBV5-5 and TRBJ2-1, the complete variable domain is DAGVTQSPTHLIKTRGQQVTLRCSPISGHKSVSWYQQVLGQGPQFIFQYYEKEERGRGNFPDRFSARQFPNYSSELNVNALLLGDSALYLCASSLDTGGAYNEQFFGPGTRLTVL.

This chain connects TRBV7-2 to TRBJ2-7, with D perhaps TRBD2 (6 bases). The CDR3 has 16 residues. Germline V gives CDR1 SGHTA, CDR2 FQGNSA. V was cut by 0 bases and J by 4 bases, with 16 bases left in between. CDR3 sequence reads: CASSLASGTVGYEQYF. DNA of the CDR3: TGTGCCAGCAGCTTAGCCTCGGGGACTGTGGGGTACGAGCAGTACTTC.

This chain joins TRBV10-1 and TRBJ1-1, with 8 bases matching TRBD1. This CDR3 region has 10 residues. The V segment lost 11 bases and the J segment 10 bases; nucleotides outside the gene matches: 6. The germline V gene encodes CDR1 WNHNN and CDR2 SYGVQD (reference sequence). The CDR3 here is CAATGGRAFF. The CDR3 coding sequence is TGCGCCGCCACAGGGGGACGAGCTTTCTTT.

This rearrangement joins TRBV4-3 to TRBJ1-3, with 9 bases identical to TRBD1. This CDR3 spans 15 amino acids. Trimming cost V 3 bases and J 4 bases; bases outside gene matches: 4. Germline values: CDR1 LGHNA, CDR2 YSLEER. This CDR3 reads CASSQAGTGGNTIYF. The CDR3 DNA reads as TGCGCCAGCAGCCAGGCCGGGACAGGGGGAAACACCATATATTTT.

The rearrangement links TRBV30 to TRBJ1-3; the D gene is possibly TRBD1 (5 bases). Per the germline V gene, CDR1 is GTSNPN and CDR2 is SVGIG (reference sequence). Between the trimmed V and J ends, which lost 3 bases and 2 bases, there was a span of 17 bases. The CDR3 is made up of 16 amino acids. The chain's CDR3 is CAWRQLQGGAGNTIYF. The DNA for the CDR3 is TGTGCCTGGAGACAACTTCAGGGAGGCGCTGGAAACACCATATATTTT. The full variable domain, with the rest looked up from reference TRBV30 and TRBJ1-3, is SQTIHQWPATLVQPVGSPLSLECTVEGTSNPNLYWYRQAAGRGLQLLFYSVGIGQISSEVPQNLSASRPQDRQFILSSKKLLLSDSGFYLCAWRQLQGGAGNTIYFGEGSWLTVV.